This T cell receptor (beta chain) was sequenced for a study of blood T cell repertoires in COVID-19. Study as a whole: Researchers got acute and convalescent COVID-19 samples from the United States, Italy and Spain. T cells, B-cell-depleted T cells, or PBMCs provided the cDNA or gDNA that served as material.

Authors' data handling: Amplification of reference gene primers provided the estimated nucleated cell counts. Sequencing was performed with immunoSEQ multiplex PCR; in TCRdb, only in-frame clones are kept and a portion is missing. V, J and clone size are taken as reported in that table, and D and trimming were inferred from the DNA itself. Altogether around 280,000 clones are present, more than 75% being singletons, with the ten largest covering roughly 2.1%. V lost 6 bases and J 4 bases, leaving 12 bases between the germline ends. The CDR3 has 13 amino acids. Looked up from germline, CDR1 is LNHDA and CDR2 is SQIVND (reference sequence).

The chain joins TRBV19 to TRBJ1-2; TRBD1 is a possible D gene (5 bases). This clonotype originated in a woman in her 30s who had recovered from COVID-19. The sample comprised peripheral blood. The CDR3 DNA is TGTGCCAGTAGCGTCCGACAGCCCTATGGCTACACCTTC. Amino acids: CASSVRQPYGYTF.